This T cell receptor beta chain stems from a study of PD-L1 blockade in urothelial cancer. Time point in this sample: pretreatment peripheral blood. J lost 3 bases, V lost 4 bases, and 6 bases had no gene match. This CDR3 is 17 amino acids long. Germline assignment: CDR1 SGDLS and CDR2 YYNGEE. Added to each PCR by spiking were synthetic TCR analog templates. Clones were read by immunoSEQ multiplex PCR, and TCRdb kept only the in-frame ones, dropping some. Here the sample spans some 120,000 clones, roughly 84% being singletons. This TCR derives from a man aged 45 to 65 with urothelial cancer. The V call is TRBV9, the J call TRBJ2-3, with 15 bases that match TRBD2. The specimen was PBMCs, collected around atezolizumab (anti-PD-L1) treatment. The CDR3 DNA reads as TGTGCCAGCAGCCACGGGACTAGCGGGAGGTGGACAGATACGCAGTATTTT. Translation gives CASSHGTSGRWTDTQYF.